The clone carrying this TCR beta chain was seen a few times. CDR1 is SEHNR and CDR2 is FQNEAQ in the germline V gene (reference sequence). The CDR3 extends over 12 amino acids. V was shortened by 5 bases and J by 10 bases, with 11 bases between the two germline ends. The sample is drawn from a study of CD8+ T cells in alopecia areata. Treatment defined: oral pan-JAK inhibitor, 5-10 mg twice daily. RNA was isolated and reverse transcribed to cDNA, the sequencing template. Some clones are missing from TCRdb's copy, which holds only in-frame ones; the method was immunoSEQ multiplex PCR. The sample comprises about 140,000 clones, roughly nine tenths of which are singletons, and over 10% rests with the top ten.

The sample here was CD8+ T cells sorted from blood, taken at week 4, from a patient treated with tofacitinib. The receptor's source is a human donor with alopecia areata. The V call is TRBV7-9, the J call TRBJ2-2; no firm D call. CDR3 coding DNA: TGTGCCAGCAGCCCAAGACCGATGGAGCTGTTTTTT. It is translated as CASSPRPMELFF.